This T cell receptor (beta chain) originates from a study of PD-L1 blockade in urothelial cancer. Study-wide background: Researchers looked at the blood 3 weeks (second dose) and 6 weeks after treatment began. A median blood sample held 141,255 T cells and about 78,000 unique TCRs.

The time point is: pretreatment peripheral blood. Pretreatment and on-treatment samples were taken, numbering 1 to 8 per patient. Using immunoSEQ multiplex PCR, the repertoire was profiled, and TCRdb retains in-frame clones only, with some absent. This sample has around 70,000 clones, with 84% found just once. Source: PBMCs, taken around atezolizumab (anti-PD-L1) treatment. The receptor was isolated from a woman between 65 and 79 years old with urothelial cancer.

CDR3 residues: CAINDRGRSGTGELFF. CDR3 bases: TGTGCCATCAACGACAGGGGGCGATCTGGCACCGGGGAGCTGTTTTTT. This chain connects TRBV10-3 to TRBJ2-2; TRBD1 matches 10 bases. Per the germline V gene, CDR1 is ENHRY and CDR2 is SYGVKD. The CDR3 has 16 amino acids. V was clipped by 7 bases and J by 4 bases; unmatched bases: 9.